The sequence of this T cell receptor beta chain was determined in a study of shared clonotypes between healthy human individuals. The repertoire was sequenced with immunoSEQ multiplex PCR; TCRdb's copy has only in-frame clones and lacks some. Among about 2.4 million clones listed, more than 85% were seen once. Investigators divided CD4+ cells into CD45RA+ naive and CD45RA-negative memory subsets. Per the germline V gene, CDR1 is LGHNA and CDR2 is YNFKEQ. Losses at the gene ends were 6 bases for V and 3 bases for J; bases not matched to a gene: 18. The CDR3 consists of 18 residues. The receptor was derived from a man between 18 and 35 years old in good health. Some clones in this sample may be carry-over from other donors' samples. Sample: naive CD4+ T cells from PBMCs. Subset noted: CD45RA+ positively selected. The chain couples TRBV4-2 to TRBJ2-7, with 9 bases identical to TRBD2. CDR3 sequence reads: CASSRVPTNVAGVYEQYF. CDR3 sequence (DNA): TGTGCCAGCAGTCGAGTGCCCACTAATGTAGCGGGAGTCTACGAGCAGTACTTC.